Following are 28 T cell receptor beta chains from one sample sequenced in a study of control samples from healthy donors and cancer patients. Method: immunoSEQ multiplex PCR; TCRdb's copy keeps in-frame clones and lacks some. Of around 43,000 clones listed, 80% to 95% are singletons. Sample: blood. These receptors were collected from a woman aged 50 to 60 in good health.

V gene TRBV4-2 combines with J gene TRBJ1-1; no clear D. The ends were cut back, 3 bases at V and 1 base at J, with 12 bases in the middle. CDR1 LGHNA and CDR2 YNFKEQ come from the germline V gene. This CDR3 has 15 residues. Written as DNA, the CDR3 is TGTGCCAGCAGCCAGTCACGAGCGAAGAACACTGAAGCTTTCTTT. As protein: CASSQSRAKNTEAFF.

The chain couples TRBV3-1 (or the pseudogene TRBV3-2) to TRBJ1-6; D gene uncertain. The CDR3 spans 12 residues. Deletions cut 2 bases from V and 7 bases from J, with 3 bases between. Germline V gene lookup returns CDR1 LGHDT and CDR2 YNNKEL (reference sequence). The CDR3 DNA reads TGTGCCAGCAGCCAAAAAAATTCACCCCTCCACTTT. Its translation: CASSQKNSPLHF.

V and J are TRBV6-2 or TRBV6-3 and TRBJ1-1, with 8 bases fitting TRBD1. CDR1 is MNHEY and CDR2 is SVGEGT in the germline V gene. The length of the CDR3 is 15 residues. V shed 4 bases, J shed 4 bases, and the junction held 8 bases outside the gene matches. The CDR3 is CASSSRTGKVTEAFF. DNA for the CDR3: TGTGCCAGCAGTTCCCGGACAGGGAAGGTCACTGAAGCTTTCTTT.

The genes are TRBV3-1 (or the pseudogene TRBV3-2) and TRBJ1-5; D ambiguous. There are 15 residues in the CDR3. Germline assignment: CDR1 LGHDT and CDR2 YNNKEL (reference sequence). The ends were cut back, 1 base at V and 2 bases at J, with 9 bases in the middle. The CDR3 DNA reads TGTGCCAGCAGCCAAGGACGTTCTGGCAATCAGCCCCAGCATTTT. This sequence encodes CASSQGRSGNQPQHF.

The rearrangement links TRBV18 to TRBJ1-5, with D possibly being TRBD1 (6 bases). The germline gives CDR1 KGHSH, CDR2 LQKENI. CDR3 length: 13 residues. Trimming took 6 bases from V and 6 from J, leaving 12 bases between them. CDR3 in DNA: TGTGCCAGCTCCCCGGGAGGGGGTCAGCCCCAGCATTTT. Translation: CASSPGGGQPQHF.

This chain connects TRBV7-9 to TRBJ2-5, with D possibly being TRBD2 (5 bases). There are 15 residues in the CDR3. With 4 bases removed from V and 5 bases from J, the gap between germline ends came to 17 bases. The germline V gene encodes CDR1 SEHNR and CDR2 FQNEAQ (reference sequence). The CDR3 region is CASSSGGLPGETQYF. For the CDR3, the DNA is TGTGCCAGCAGCTCGGGTGGCCTCCCGGGGGAGACCCAGTACTTC.

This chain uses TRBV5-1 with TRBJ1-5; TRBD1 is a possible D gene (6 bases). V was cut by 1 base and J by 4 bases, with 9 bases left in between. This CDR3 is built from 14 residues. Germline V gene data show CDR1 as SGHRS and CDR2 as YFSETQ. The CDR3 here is CASSLMDRNQPQHF. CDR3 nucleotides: TGCGCCAGCAGCTTGATGGACAGAAATCAGCCCCAGCATTTT.

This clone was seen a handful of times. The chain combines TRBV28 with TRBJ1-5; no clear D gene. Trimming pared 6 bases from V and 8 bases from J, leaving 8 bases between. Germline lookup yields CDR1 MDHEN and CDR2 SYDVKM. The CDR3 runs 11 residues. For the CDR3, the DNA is TGTGCCAGCAGCTCCGGGAAGCCCCAGCATTTT. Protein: CASSSGKPQHF.

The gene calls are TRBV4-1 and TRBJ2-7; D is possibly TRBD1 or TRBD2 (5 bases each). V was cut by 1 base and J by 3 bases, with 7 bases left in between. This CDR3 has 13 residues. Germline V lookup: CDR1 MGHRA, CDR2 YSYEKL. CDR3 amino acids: CASSQARGYEQYF. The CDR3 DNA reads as TGCGCCAGCAGCCAAGCGAGGGGCTACGAGCAGTACTTC.

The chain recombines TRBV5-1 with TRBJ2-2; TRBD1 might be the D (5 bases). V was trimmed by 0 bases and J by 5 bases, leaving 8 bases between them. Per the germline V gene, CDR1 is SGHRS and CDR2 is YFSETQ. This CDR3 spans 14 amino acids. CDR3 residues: CASSLGQPTGELFF. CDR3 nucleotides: TGCGCCAGCAGCTTGGGACAGCCAACCGGGGAGCTGTTTTTT.

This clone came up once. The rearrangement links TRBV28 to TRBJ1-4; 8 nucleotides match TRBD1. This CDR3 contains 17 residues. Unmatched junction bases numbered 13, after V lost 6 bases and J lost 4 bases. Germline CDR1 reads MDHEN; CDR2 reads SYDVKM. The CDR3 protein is CASSLTGERMGNEKLFF. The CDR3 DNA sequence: TGTGCCAGCAGCTTGACAGGGGAGCGGATGGGTAATGAAAAACTGTTTTTT.

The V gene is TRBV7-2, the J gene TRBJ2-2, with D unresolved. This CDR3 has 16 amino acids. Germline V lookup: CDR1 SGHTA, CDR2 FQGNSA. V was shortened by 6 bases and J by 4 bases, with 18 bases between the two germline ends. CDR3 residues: CASSSPWGKGTGELFF. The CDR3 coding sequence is TGTGCCAGCAGTTCTCCCTGGGGAAAGGGCACCGGGGAGCTGTTTTTT.

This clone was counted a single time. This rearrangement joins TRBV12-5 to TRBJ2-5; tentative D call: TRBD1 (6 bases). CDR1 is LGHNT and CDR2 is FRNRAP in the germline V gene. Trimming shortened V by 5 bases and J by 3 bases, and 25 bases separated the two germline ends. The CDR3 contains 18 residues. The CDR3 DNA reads TGTGCTAGTGGTGGGGACCCCTCGGACAGTTACCCTGAAGAGACCCAGTACTTC. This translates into CASGGDPSDSYPEETQYF.

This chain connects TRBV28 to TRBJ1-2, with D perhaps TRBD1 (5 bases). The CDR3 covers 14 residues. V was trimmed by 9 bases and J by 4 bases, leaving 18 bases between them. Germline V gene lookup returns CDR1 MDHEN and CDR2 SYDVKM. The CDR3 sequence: CASKTGVRAYGYTF. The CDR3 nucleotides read TGTGCCAGTAAAACAGGAGTGAGAGCCTATGGCTACACCTTC.

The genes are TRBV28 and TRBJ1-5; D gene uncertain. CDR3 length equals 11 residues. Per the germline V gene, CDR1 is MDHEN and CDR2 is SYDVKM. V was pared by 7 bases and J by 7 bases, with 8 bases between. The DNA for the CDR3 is TGTGCCAGCAATACGTTACAGCCCCAGCATTTT. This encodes CASNTLQPQHF.

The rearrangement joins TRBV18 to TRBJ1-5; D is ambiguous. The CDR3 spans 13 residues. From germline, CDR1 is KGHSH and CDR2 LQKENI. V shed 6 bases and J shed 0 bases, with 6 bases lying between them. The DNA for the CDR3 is TGTGCCAGCTCTCTCGATAGCAATCAGCCCCAGCATTTT. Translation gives CASSLDSNQPQHF.

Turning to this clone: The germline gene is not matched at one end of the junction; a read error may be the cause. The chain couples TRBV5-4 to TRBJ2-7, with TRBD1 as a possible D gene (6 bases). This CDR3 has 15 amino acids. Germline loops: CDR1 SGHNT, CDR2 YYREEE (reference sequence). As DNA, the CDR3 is TGTGCCAGCAGTTTGGGTGGGGGCAGCTCCTACGAGCAGTACTTC. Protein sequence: CASSLGGGSSYEQYF.

The CDR3 nucleotides are TGTGCCAGCAGTTTAGGTTTGAACGAGCAGTACTTC. Translating it yields CASSLGLNEQYF. The chain couples TRBV28 to TRBJ2-7; the D is unclear. The CDR3 has 12 amino acids. Trimming took 2 bases from V and 5 from J, leaving 7 bases between them. The germline V gene has CDR1 MDHEN and CDR2 SYDVKM.

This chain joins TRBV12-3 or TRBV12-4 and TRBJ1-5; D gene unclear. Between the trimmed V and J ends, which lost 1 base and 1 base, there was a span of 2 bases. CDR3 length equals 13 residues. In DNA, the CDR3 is TGTGCCAGCAGTTTAGGGAGCAATCAGCCCCAGCATTTT. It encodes CASSLGSNQPQHF.

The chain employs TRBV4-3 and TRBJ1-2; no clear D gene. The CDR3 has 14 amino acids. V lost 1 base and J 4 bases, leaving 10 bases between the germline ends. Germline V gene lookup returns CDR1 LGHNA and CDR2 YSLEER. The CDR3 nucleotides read TGCGCCAGCAGCCAAGGTAGAGTAAGCTATGGCTACACCTTC. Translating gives CASSQGRVSYGYTF.

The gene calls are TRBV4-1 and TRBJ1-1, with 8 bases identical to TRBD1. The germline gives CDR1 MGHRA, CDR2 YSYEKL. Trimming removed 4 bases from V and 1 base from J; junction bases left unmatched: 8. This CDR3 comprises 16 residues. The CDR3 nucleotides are TGCGCCAGCAGCCGAACCGGACAGGGACAGAACACTGAAGCTTTCTTT. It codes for CASSRTGQGQNTEAFF.

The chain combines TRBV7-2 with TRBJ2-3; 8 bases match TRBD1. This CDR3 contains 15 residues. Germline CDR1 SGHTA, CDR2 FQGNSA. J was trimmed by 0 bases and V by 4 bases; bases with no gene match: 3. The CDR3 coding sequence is TGTGCCAGCAGCTCGGACAGGGTTAGCACAGATACGCAGTATTTT. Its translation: CASSSDRVSTDTQYF. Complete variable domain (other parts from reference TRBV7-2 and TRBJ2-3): GAGVSQSPSNKVTEKGKDVELRCDPISGHTALYWYRQSLGQGLEFLIYFQGNSAPDKSGLPSDRFSAERTGGSVSTLTIQRTQQEDSAVYLCASSSDRVSTDTQYFGPGTRLTVL.

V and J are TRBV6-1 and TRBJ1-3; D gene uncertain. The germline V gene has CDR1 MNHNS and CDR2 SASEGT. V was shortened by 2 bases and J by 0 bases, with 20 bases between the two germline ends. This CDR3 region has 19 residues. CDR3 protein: CASSETGSPAANSGNTIYF. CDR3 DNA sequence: TGTGCCAGCAGTGAAACGGGGTCCCCTGCCGCCAACTCTGGAAACACCATATATTTT.

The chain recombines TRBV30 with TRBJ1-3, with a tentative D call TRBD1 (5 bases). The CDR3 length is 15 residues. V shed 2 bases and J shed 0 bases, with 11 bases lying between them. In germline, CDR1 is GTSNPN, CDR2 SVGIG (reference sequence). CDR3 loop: CAWSTNRFSGNTIYF. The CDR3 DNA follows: TGTGCCTGGAGTACTAACAGGTTCTCTGGAAACACCATATATTTT.

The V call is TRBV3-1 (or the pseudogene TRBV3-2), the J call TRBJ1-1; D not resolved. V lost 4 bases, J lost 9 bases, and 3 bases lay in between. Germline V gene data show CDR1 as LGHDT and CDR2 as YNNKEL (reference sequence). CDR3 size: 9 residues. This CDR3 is CASSRQAFF. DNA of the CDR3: TGTGCCAGCAGCCGACAAGCTTTCTTT.

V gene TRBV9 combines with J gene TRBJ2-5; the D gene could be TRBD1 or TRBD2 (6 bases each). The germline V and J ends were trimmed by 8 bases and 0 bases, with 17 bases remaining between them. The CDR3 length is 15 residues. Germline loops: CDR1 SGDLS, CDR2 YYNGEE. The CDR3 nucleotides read TGTGCCAGTGCTCGAGGGGGGTCGTACCAAGAGACCCAGTACTTC. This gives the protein CASARGGSYQETQYF.

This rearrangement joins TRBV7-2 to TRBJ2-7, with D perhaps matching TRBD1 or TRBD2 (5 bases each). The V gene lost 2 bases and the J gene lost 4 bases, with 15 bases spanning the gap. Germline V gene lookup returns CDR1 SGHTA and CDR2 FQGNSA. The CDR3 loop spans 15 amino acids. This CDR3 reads CASSLNPDWGYEQYF. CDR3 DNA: TGTGCCAGCAGCTTAAACCCCGACTGGGGGTACGAGCAGTACTTC. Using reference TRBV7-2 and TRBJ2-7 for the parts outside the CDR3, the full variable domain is GAGVSQSPSNKVTEKGKDVELRCDPISGHTALYWYRQSLGQGLEFLIYFQGNSAPDKSGLPSDRFSAERTGGSVSTLTIQRTQQEDSAVYLCASSLNPDWGYEQYFGPGTRLTVT.

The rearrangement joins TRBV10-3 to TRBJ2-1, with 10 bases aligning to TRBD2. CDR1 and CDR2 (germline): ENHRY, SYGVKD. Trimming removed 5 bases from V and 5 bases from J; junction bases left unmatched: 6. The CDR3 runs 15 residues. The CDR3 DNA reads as TGTGCCATCAGTCACAGCGGGGGGGCCGACAATGAGCAGTTCTTC. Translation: CAISHSGGADNEQFF.